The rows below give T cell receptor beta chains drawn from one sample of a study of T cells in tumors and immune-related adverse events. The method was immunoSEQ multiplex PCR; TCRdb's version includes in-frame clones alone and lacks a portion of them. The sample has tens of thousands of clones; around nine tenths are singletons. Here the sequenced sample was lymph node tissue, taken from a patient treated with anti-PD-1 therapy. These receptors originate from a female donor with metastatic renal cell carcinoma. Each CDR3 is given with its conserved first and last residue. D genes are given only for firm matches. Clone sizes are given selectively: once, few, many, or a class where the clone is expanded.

cdr3_aa: CATTGTRLYNEQFF
cdr3_nt: TGTGCCACCACCGGGACTAGGCTTTACAATGAGCAGTTCTTC
d_call: TRBD2
j_call: TRBJ2-1
v_call: TRBV19
clone_size: .

cdr3_aa: CATSSGANVLTF
cdr3_nt: TGTGCCACCAGCTCTGGGGCCAACGTCCTGACTTTC
d_call: .
j_call: TRBJ2-6
v_call: TRBV18
clone_size: .

cdr3_aa: CASSVDTEAFF
cdr3_nt: TGTGCCAGCAGTGTAGATACTGAAGCTTTCTTT
d_call: .
j_call: TRBJ1-1
v_call: TRBV2
clone_size: once

cdr3_aa: CASSWGGPTDTQYF
cdr3_nt: TGCGCCAGCAGCTGGGGGGGGCCCACAGATACGCAGTATTTT
d_call: .
j_call: TRBJ2-3
v_call: TRBV5-1
clone_size: .

cdr3_aa: CATSSLRRGLLGNTIYF
cdr3_nt: TGTGCCACCAGCTCGTTACGCAGGGGGCTGTTGGGAAACACCATATATTTT
d_call: TRBD1
j_call: TRBJ1-3
v_call: TRBV15
clone_size: .

cdr3_aa: CASSLGPLRNEQFF
cdr3_nt: TGTGCCAGCAGCCTCGGACCTCTGAGGAATGAGCAGTTCTTC
d_call: .
j_call: TRBJ2-1
v_call: TRBV7-9
clone_size: once

cdr3_aa: CASSNTGQGAYEQYF
cdr3_nt: TGTGCCAGTAGTAACACCGGACAGGGCGCCTACGAGCAGTACTTC
d_call: TRBD1
j_call: TRBJ2-7
v_call: TRBV19
clone_size: .

cdr3_aa: CASSQDNGGGSGQFF
cdr3_nt: TGCGCCAGCAGCCAAGATAACGGGGGTGGGAGCGGGCAGTTCTTC
d_call: .
j_call: TRBJ2-1
v_call: TRBV4-1
clone_size: few

cdr3_aa: CASSPNPGSTDTQYF
cdr3_nt: TGTGCCAGCAGCCCAAACCCAGGGAGCACAGATACGCAGTATTTT
d_call: .
j_call: TRBJ2-3
v_call: TRBV6-1
clone_size: .

cdr3_aa: CASSPRTEDGYTF
cdr3_nt: TGTGCCAGCTCACCGCGGACAGAAGATGGCTACACCTTC
d_call: .
j_call: TRBJ1-2
v_call: TRBV18
clone_size: .

cdr3_aa: CASSSRRTRPGLAFEQYF
cdr3_nt: TGCGCCAGCAGCTCTAGGCGAACGAGACCGGGACTAGCCTTCGAGCAGTACTTC
d_call: TRBD2
j_call: TRBJ2-7
v_call: TRBV10-2
clone_size: .

cdr3_aa: CASRGTAQETQYF
cdr3_nt: TGCGCCAGCAGGGGGACAGCTCAAGAGACCCAGTACTTC
d_call: TRBD1
j_call: TRBJ2-5
v_call: TRBV5-1
clone_size: .

cdr3_aa: CASGPRGGTYEQYF
cdr3_nt: TGTGCTAGTGGTCCCCGCGGGGGAACCTACGAGCAGTACTTC
d_call: TRBD2
j_call: TRBJ2-7
v_call: TRBV12-5
clone_size: .

cdr3_aa: CASRTTDRGQPQHF
cdr3_nt: TGTGCCAGTAGAACGACTGACAGGGGACAGCCCCAGCATTTT
d_call: TRBD1
j_call: TRBJ1-5
v_call: TRBV19
clone_size: .

cdr3_aa: CASSIRQDGEQFF
cdr3_nt: TGTGCCAGCAGCATTCGACAGGATGGAGAGCAGTTCTTC
d_call: .
j_call: TRBJ2-1
v_call: TRBV11-2
clone_size: .

cdr3_aa: CASSLLNTGELFF
cdr3_nt: TGTGCCAGCAGTTTATTGAACACCGGGGAGCTGTTTTTT
d_call: .
j_call: TRBJ2-2
v_call: TRBV27
clone_size: .

cdr3_aa: CASSSPGGRNGYTF
cdr3_nt: TGTGCCAGCAGCTCCCCCGGGGGAAGGAATGGCTACACCTTC
d_call: .
j_call: TRBJ1-2
v_call: TRBV7-9
clone_size: once

cdr3_aa: CASETPGPSDGYTF
cdr3_nt: TGTGCCAGCGAAACCCCGGGACCTTCAGATGGCTACACCTTC
d_call: .
j_call: TRBJ1-2
v_call: TRBV7-2
clone_size: once

cdr3_aa: CASSLSPSVYEQYF
cdr3_nt: TGTGCCAGCAGTTTATCGCCTAGCGTGTACGAGCAGTACTTC
d_call: .
j_call: TRBJ2-7
v_call: TRBV27
clone_size: .

cdr3_aa: CASANAVLYGYTF
cdr3_nt: TGTGCCAGTGCCAACGCGGTGCTCTATGGCTACACCTTC
d_call: .
j_call: TRBJ1-2
v_call: TRBV19
clone_size: once

cdr3_aa: CASSITLDIPYGYTF
cdr3_nt: TGTGCCAGTAGTATCACCCTCGACATACCCTATGGCTACACCTTC
d_call: .
j_call: TRBJ1-2
v_call: TRBV19
clone_size: .

cdr3_aa: CASSLVTGGVDTIYF
cdr3_nt: TGTGCCAGCAGCTTAGTGACAGGGGGAGTGGACACCATATATTTT
d_call: TRBD1
j_call: TRBJ1-3
v_call: TRBV7-2
clone_size: .

cdr3_aa: CASSRLAASYEQYF
cdr3_nt: TGTGCCAGCAGTCGGCTAGCGGCCTCCTACGAGCAGTACTTC
d_call: TRBD2
j_call: TRBJ2-7
v_call: TRBV6-5
clone_size: .

cdr3_aa: CASSTRIYNEQFF
cdr3_nt: TGTGCCAGTAGTACGAGGATCTACAATGAGCAGTTCTTC
d_call: .
j_call: TRBJ2-1
v_call: TRBV19
clone_size: few

cdr3_aa: CASSYMGYEQYF
cdr3_nt: TGTGCCAGCAGTTACATGGGTTACGAGCAGTACTTC
d_call: .
j_call: TRBJ2-7
v_call: TRBV6-5
clone_size: .

cdr3_aa: CASSPSGGPSYEQYF
cdr3_nt: TGTGCCAGCAGCCCCAGCGGGGGGCCCTCCTACGAGCAGTACTTC
d_call: TRBD2
j_call: TRBJ2-7
v_call: TRBV6-5
clone_size: .

cdr3_aa: CASSGPSGRGNTGELFF
cdr3_nt: TGTGCCAGCAGCGGCCCTAGCGGGAGGGGGAACACCGGGGAGCTGTTTTTT
d_call: TRBD2
j_call: TRBJ2-2
v_call: TRBV7-9
clone_size: .

cdr3_aa: CASSANNQPQHF
cdr3_nt: TGTGCCAGCAGTGCCAACAATCAGCCCCAGCATTTT
d_call: .
j_call: TRBJ1-5
v_call: TRBV6-1
clone_size: .

cdr3_aa: CASSLDIYGYTF
cdr3_nt: TGCGCCAGCAGCTTGGACATATATGGCTACACCTTC
d_call: .
j_call: TRBJ1-2
v_call: TRBV5-1
clone_size: .

cdr3_aa: CASSRSTTNIIAGGPGEQYF
cdr3_nt: TGTGCCAGCAGCCGATCCACTACCAATATAATAGCGGGGGGGCCAGGAGAGCAGTACTTC
d_call: TRBD2
j_call: TRBJ2-7
v_call: TRBV4-2
clone_size: .

cdr3_aa: CASSRGTSGSTDTQYF
cdr3_nt: TGTGCCAGCAGCCGAGGGACTAGCGGGAGCACAGATACGCAGTATTTT
d_call: TRBD2
j_call: TRBJ2-3
v_call: TRBV11-1
clone_size: .

cdr3_aa: CASSPQGNTEAFF
cdr3_nt: TGTGCCAGCAGCCCCCAGGGAAACACTGAAGCTTTCTTT
d_call: .
j_call: TRBJ1-1
v_call: TRBV7-9
clone_size: .

cdr3_aa: CAWREGTSDGEQYF
cdr3_nt: TGTGCCTGGAGGGAGGGGACCTCGGATGGCGAGCAGTACTTC
d_call: .
j_call: TRBJ2-7
v_call: TRBV30
clone_size: .

cdr3_aa: CASRRGAGAYEQYF
cdr3_nt: TGTGCCAGCAGGAGGGGGGCAGGGGCCTACGAGCAGTACTTC
d_call: .
j_call: TRBJ2-7
v_call: TRBV11-3
clone_size: .

cdr3_aa: CASSAFGGYNSPLHF
cdr3_nt: TGTGCCAGCAGCGCCTTCGGGGGCTATAATTCACCCCTCCACTTT
d_call: .
j_call: TRBJ1-6
v_call: TRBV5-8
clone_size: .